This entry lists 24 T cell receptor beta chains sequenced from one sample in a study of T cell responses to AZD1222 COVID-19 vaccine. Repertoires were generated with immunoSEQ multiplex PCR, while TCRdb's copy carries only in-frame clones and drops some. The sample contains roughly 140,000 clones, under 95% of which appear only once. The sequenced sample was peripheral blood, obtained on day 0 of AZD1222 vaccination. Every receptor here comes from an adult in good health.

CDR3 protein: CASRTAALGQPQHF. DNA for the CDR3: TGTGCCAGCAGGACCGCAGCACTAGGGCAGCCCCAGCATTTT. The chain joins TRBV27 to TRBJ1-5; D remains ambiguous. The CDR3 totals 14 residues. Germline-derived CDR1 and CDR2 are MNHEY and SMNVEV (reference sequence). Trimming cost V 6 bases and J 7 bases, with 16 bases left between them.

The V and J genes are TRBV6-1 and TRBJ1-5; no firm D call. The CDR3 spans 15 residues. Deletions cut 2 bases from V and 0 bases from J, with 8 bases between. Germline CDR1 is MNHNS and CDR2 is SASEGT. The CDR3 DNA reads TGTGCCAGCAGTGAACCCAGAGATAGCAATCAGCCCCAGCATTTT. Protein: CASSEPRDSNQPQHF.

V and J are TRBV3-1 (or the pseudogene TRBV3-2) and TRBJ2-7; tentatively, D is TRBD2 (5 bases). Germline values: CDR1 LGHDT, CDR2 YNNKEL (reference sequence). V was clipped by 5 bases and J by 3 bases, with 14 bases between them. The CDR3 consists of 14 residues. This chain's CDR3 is CASSFGLGSYEQYF. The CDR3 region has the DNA TGTGCCAGCAGCTTCGGACTGGGCAGCTACGAGCAGTACTTC.

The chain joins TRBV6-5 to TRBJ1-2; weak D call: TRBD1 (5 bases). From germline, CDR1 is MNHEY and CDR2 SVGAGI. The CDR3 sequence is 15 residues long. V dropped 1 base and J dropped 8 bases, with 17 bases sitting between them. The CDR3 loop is CASSYFGDPRGGYTF. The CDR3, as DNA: TGTGCCAGCAGTTACTTTGGGGACCCACGGGGCGGCTACACCTTC.

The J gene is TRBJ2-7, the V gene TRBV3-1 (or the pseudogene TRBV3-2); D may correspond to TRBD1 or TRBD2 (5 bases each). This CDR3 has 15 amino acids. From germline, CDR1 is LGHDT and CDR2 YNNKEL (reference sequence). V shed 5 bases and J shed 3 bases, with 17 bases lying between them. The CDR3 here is CASSYRYRDVYEQYF. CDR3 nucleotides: TGTGCCAGCAGCTACCGCTACCGGGACGTCTACGAGCAGTACTTC.

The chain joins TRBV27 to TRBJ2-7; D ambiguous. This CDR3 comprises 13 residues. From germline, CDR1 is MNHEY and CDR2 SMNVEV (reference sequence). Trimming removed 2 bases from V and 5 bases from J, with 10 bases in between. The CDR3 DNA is TGTGCCAGCAGTTTAGTAGGAGTCAACGAGCAGTACTTC. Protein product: CASSLVGVNEQYF.

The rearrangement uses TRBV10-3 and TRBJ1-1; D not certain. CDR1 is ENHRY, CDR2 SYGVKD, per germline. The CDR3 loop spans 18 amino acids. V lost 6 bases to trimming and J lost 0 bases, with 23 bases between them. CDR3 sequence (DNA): TGTGCCATCAGCGATCCTGGTTACTCCCACACATTGAACACTGAAGCTTTCTTT. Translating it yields CAISDPGYSHTLNTEAFF.

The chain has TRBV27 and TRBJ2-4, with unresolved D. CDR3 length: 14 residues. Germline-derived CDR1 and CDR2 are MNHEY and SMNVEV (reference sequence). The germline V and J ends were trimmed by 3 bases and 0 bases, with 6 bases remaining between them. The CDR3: CASSFALAKNIQYF. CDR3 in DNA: TGTGCCAGCAGTTTTGCGCTAGCCAAAAACATTCAGTACTTC.

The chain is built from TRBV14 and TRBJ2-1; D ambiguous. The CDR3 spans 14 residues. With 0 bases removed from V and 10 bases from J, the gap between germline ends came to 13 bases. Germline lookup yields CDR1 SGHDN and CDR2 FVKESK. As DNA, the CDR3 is TGTGCCAGCAGCCAAGATAATTCCTGGGGAGAGCAGTTCTTC. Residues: CASSQDNSWGEQFF.

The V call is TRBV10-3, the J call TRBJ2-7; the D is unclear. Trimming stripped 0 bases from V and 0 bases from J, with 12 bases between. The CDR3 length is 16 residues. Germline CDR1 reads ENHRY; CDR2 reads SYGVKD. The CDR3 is CAISESGPTDSYEQYF. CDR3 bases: TGTGCCATCAGTGAGTCCGGTCCGACGGACTCCTACGAGCAGTACTTC.

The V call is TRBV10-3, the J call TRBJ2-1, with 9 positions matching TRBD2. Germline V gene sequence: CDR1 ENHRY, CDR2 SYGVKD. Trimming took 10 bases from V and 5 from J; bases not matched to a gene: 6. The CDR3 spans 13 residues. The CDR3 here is CATVGTSNNEQFF. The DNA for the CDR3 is TGTGCCACTGTCGGGACTAGCAACAATGAGCAGTTCTTC.

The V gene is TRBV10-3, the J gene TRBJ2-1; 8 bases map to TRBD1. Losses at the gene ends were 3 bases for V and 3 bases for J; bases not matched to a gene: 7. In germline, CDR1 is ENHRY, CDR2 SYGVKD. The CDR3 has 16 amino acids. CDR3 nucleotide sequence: TGTGCCATCAGTGAAGGGGACAGGACAAACTACAATGAGCAGTTCTTC. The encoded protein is CAISEGDRTNYNEQFF.

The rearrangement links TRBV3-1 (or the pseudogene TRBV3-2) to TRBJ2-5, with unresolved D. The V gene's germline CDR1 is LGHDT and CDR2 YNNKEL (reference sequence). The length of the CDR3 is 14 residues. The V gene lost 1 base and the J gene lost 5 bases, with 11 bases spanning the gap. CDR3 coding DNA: TGTGCCAGCAGCCAAGCGCTCGGCGAGGAGACCCAGTACTTC. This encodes CASSQALGEETQYF.

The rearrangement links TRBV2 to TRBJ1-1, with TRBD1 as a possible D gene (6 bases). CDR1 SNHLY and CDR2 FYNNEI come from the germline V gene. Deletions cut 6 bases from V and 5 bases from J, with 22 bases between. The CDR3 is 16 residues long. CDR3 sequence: CASRDPGHPHGTEAFF. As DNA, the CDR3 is TGTGCCAGCAGAGACCCGGGACACCCACATGGAACTGAAGCTTTCTTT.

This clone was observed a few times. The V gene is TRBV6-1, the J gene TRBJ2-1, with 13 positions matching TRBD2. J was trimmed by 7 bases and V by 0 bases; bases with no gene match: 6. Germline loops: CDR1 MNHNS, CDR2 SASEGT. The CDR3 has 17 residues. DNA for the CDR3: TGTGCCAGCAGTGAAGCCCCACCGGGACTAGCGGGAAATGAGCAGTTCTTC. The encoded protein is CASSEAPPGLAGNEQFF.

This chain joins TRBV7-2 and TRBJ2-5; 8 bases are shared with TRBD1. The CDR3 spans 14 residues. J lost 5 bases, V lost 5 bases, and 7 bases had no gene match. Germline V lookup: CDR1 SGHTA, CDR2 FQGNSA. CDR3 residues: CASSPGQGRETQYF. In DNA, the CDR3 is TGTGCCAGCAGCCCCGGACAGGGTAGGGAGACCCAGTACTTC.

The CDR3 region is CATSHRNTEAFF. DNA of the CDR3: TGTGCCACCAGCCACAGGAACACTGAAGCTTTCTTT. This chain connects TRBV15 to TRBJ1-1; D is uncertain. This CDR3 has 12 residues. The ends were cut back, 5 bases at V and 1 base at J, with 5 bases in the middle. CDR1 LNHNV and CDR2 YYDKDF come from the germline V gene (reference sequence).

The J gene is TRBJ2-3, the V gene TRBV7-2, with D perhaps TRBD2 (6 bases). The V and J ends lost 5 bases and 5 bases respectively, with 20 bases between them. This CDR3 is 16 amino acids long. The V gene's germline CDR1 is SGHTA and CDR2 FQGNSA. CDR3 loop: CASSIPRSGWEDTQYF. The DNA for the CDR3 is TGTGCCAGCAGCATTCCCCGGAGCGGGTGGGAAGATACGCAGTATTTT.

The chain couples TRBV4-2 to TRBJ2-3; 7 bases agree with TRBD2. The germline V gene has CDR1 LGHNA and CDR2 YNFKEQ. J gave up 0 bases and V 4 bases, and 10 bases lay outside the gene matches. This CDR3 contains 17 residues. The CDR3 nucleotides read TGTGCCAGCAGCCCCCTGGGCGCTAGCGGTAGCACAGATACGCAGTATTTT. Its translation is CASSPLGASGSTDTQYF.

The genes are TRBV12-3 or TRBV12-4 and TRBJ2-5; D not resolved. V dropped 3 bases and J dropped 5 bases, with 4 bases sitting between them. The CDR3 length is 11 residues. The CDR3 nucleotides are TGTGCCAGCAGTTTCGGGGAGACCCAGTACTTC. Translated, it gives CASSFGETQYF.

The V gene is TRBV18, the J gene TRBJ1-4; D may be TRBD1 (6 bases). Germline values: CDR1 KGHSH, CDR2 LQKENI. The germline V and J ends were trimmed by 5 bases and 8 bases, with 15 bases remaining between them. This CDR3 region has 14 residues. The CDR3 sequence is CASSATGMEEKLFF. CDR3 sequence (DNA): TGTGCCAGCTCAGCTACAGGGATGGAAGAAAAACTGTTTTTT.

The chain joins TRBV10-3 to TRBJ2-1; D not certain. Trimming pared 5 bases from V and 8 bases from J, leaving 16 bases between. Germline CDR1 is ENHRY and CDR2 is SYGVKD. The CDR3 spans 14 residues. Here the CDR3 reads CAISRVAKNDEQFF. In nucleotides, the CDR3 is TGTGCCATCAGTCGAGTAGCTAAAAACGATGAGCAGTTCTTC.

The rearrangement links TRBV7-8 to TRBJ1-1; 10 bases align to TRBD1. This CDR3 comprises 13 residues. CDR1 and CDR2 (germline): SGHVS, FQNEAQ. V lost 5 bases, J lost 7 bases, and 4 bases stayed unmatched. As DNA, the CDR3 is TGTGCCAGCAGCCCAGGACAGGGGGGTGAAGCTTTCTTT. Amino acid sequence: CASSPGQGGEAFF.

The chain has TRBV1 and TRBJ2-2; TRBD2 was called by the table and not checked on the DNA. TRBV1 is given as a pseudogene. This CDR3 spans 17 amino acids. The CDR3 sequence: CTSSSVLPSGGTGELFF. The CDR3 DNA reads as TGCACCAGCAGCTCCGTCCTTCCTAGCGGGGGAACCGGGGAGCTGTTTTTT.